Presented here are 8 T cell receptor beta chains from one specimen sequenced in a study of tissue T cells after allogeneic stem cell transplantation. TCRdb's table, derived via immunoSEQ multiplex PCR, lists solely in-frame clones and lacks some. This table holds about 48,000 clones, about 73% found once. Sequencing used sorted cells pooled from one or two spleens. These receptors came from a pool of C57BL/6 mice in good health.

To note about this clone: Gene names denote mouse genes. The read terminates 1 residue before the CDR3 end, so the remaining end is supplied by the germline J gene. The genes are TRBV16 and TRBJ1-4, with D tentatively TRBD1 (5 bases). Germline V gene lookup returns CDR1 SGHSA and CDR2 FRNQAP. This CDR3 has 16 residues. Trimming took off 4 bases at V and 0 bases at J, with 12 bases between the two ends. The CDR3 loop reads CASSWGRAVSNERLFF. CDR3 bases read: TGTGCAAGCAGCTGGGGCAGGGCCGTTTCCAACGAAAGATTATTT.

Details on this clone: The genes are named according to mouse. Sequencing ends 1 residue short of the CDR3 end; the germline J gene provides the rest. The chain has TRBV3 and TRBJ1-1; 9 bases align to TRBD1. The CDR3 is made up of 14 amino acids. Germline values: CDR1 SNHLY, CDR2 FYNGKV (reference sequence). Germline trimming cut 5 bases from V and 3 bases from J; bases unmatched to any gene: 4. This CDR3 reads CASSPRTGDTEVFF. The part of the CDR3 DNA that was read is TGTGCCAGCAGCCCTCGGACAGGGGACACAGAAGTCTTC.

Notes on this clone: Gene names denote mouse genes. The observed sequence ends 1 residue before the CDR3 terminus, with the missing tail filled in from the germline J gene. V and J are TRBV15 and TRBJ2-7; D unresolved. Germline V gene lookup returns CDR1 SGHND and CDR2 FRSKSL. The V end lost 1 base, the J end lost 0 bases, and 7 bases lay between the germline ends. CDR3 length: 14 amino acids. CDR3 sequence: CASSLEALSYEQYF. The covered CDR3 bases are TGTGCCAGCAGTTTAGAGGCCCTCTCCTATGAACAGTAC. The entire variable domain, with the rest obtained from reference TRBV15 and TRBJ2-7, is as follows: DAGVTQTPRHEVAEKGQTIILKCEPVSGHNDLFWYRQTKIQGLELLSYFRSKSLMEDGGAFKDRFKAEMLNSSFSTLKIQPTEPKDSAVYLCASSLEALSYEQYFGPGTRLTVL.

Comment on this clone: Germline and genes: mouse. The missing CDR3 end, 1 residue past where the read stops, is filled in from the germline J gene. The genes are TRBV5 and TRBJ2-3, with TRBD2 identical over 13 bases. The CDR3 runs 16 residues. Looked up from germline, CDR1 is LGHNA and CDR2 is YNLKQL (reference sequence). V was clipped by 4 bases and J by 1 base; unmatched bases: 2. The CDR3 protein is CASSLGTGGGAETLYF. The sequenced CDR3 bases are TGTGCCAGCAGCCTCGGGACTGGGGGGGGTGCAGAAACGCTGTAT.

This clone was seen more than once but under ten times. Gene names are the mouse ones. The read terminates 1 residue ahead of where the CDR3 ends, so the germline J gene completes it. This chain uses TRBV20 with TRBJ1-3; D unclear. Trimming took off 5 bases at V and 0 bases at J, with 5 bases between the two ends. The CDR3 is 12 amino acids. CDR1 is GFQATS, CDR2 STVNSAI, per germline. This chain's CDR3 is CGAYSSGNTLYF. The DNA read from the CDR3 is TGTGGTGCTTACTCTTCTGGAAATACGCTCTAT. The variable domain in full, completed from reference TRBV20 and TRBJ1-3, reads GALVYQYPRRTICKSGTSMRMECQAVGFQATSVAWYRQSPQKTFELIALSTVNSAIKYEQNFTQEKFPISHPNLSFSSMTVLNAYLEDRGLYLCGAYSSGNTLYFGEGSRLIVV.

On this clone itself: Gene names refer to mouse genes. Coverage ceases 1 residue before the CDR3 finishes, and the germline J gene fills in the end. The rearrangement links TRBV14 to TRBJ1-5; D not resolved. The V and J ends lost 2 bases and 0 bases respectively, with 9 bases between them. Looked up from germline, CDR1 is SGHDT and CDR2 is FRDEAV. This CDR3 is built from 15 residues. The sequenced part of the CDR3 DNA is TGTGCCAGCAGTTTTACAGACTTTAACAACCAGGCTCCGCTT. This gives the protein CASSFTDFNNQAPL. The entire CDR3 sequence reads CASSFTDFNNQAPLF.

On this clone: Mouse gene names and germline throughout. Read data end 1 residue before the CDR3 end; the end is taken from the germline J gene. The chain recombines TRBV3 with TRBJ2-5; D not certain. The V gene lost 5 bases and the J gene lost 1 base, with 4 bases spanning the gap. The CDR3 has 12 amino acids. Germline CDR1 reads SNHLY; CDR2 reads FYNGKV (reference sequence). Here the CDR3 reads CASSPDQDTQYF. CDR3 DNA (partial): TGTGCCAGCAGCCCGGACCAAGACACCCAGTAC.

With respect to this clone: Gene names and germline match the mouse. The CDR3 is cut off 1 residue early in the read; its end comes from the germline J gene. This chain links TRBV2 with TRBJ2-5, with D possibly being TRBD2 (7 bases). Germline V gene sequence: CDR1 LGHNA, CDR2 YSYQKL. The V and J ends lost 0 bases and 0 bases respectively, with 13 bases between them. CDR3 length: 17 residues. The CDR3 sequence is CASSQEMGGLNQDTQYF. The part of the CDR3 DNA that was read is TGTGCCAGCAGCCAAGAGATGGGGGGCCTTAACCAAGACACCCAGTAC.